This TCR beta chain was documented in a study of OX40 agonist ivuxolimab in advanced cancers. Study details: Patients received the agonistic anti-OX40 (CD134) antibody ivuxolimab.

Germline V gives CDR1 MGHRA, CDR2 YSYEKL. The CDR3 runs 12 residues. Trimming took 4 bases from V and 2 from J, leaving 6 bases between them. Produced via immunoSEQ multiplex PCR; TCRdb's table is partial and in-frame only. The sample contains tens of thousands of clones, 80% to 85% of which appear only once. The source material was CD4+ or CD8+ T cells sorted from blood, sampled in a trial of the OX40 agonist ivuxolimab. This TCR derives from an adult with an advanced solid tumor such as melanoma, head and neck, liver or kidney cancer. This sequence joins TRBV4-1 and TRBJ2-7, with D maybe TRBD1 (6 bases). Written as DNA, the CDR3 is TGCGCCAGCAGCCCAGGGGCCTACGAGCAGTACTTC. Translated: CASSPGAYEQYF.